This entry lists 12 T cell receptor beta chains sequenced from one sample in a study of cytomegalovirus exposure and HLA in healthy donors. In the PCR, 60 Vbeta and 13 Jbeta primers were used. Clones were read by immunoSEQ multiplex PCR, and TCRdb kept only the in-frame ones, dropping some. Of about 79,000 clones in the sample, about 70% were seen once. Sequencing used PBMCs. The receptors originated from a man aged 60-69 years in good health and CMV-seronegative.

The J gene is TRBJ2-1, the V gene TRBV19, with a weak D call TRBD1 (6 bases). The germline V gene encodes CDR1 LNHDA and CDR2 SQIVND (reference sequence). This CDR3 comprises 14 residues. Trimming cost V 5 bases and J 7 bases, with 15 bases left between them. CDR3 in DNA: TGTGCCAGTAGTTCCCAGGACCAGGGGAATGAGCAGTTCTTC. This encodes CASSSQDQGNEQFF.

This rearrangement joins TRBV5-1 to TRBJ2-7; TRBD2 aligns across 8 bases. CDR1 is SGHRS, CDR2 YFSETQ, per germline. The junction had 4 bases not matched to a gene; V was cut back by 4 bases and J by 1 base. This CDR3 spans 14 amino acids. The CDR3 here is CASSPAGGSYEQYF. Written as DNA, the CDR3 is TGCGCCAGCAGCCCGGCGGGGGGATCCTACGAGCAGTACTTC.

This clone was detected only a few times. This chain uses TRBV7-2 with TRBJ1-1; D is unresolved. Germline assignment: CDR1 SGHTA and CDR2 FQGNSA. The V gene lost 4 bases and the J gene lost 3 bases, with 12 bases spanning the gap. The CDR3 consists of 14 residues. The CDR3 is CASSWGGLDTEAFF. In nucleotides, the CDR3 is TGTGCCAGCAGCTGGGGAGGCCTCGACACTGAAGCTTTCTTT.

V is TRBV12-5 and J is TRBJ2-1, with TRBD2 identical over 16 bases. The V gene's germline CDR1 is LGHNT and CDR2 FRNRAP. V lost 1 base to trimming and J lost 5 bases; unmatched junction nucleotides: 5. This CDR3 has 18 amino acids. The CDR3 region is CASGLGGLAGGRDNEQFF. For the CDR3, the DNA is TGTGCTAGTGGTTTGGGGGGACTAGCGGGGGGGAGGGACAATGAGCAGTTCTTC.

This chain joins TRBV7-6 and TRBJ2-7; the match to TRBD2 covers 11 bases. The V segment lost 5 bases and the J segment 6 bases; nucleotides outside the gene matches: 6. The CDR3 spans 14 residues. The germline gives CDR1 SGHVS, CDR2 FNYEAQ. CDR3 sequence reads: CASSITGTSGEQYF. DNA of the CDR3: TGTGCCAGCAGCATCACCGGGACTAGCGGCGAGCAGTACTTC.

This clone occurred a few times. This rearrangement joins TRBV19 to TRBJ2-2; 9 positions agree with TRBD1. This CDR3 is built from 15 residues. The germline gives CDR1 LNHDA, CDR2 SQIVND (reference sequence). J was trimmed by 3 bases and V by 7 bases; bases with no gene match: 6. As DNA, the CDR3 is TGTGCCAGTACAATGGGGGACAGGGACACCGGGGAGCTGTTTTTT. It encodes CASTMGDRDTGELFF.

The rearrangement links TRBV29-1 to TRBJ2-2, with a possible D match to TRBD1 (5 bases). Germline V gene sequence: CDR1 SQVTM, CDR2 ANQGSEA. The CDR3 spans 14 residues. V was pared by 1 base and J by 4 bases, with 10 bases between. The CDR3 spells CSVEAPTATGELFF. DNA for the CDR3: TGCAGCGTTGAAGCCCCGACAGCCACCGGGGAGCTGTTTTTT.

This clone was seen only a few times. V and J are TRBV7-2 and TRBJ2-5; tentative D call: TRBD2 (5 bases). Trimming took off 1 base at V and 13 bases at J, with 16 bases between the two ends. The CDR3 spans 13 residues. The V gene's germline CDR1 is SGHTA and CDR2 FQGNSA. This CDR3 is CASSLGRAARAYF. CDR3 nucleotides: TGTGCCAGCAGCTTAGGGAGAGCCGCGCGGGCGTACTTC.

This clone was picked up a small number of times. The V gene is TRBV10-2, the J gene TRBJ2-2; TRBD2 aligns across 7 bases. V trimming: 4 bases; J trimming: 7 bases; junction bases outside the gene matches: 12. The CDR3 sequence is 16 residues long. Germline-derived CDR1 and CDR2 are WSHSY and SAAADI. The CDR3 protein is CASSAGRERRGGELFF. For the CDR3, the DNA is TGCGCCAGCAGTGCTGGGCGGGAGCGTCGTGGCGGGGAGCTGTTTTTT.

This chain connects TRBV6-1 to TRBJ1-1; no definite D call. Trimming took 2 bases from V and 7 from J, leaving 11 bases between them. This CDR3 region has 13 residues. Germline V gives CDR1 MNHNS, CDR2 SASEGT. The CDR3 DNA sequence: TGTGCCAGCAGTGAAATTTCGGGATTTGAAGCTTTCTTT. The encoded protein is CASSEISGFEAFF.

The chain combines TRBV6-4 with TRBJ1-1; D is unclear. The germline V gene encodes CDR1 MRHNA and CDR2 SNTAGT. This CDR3 is 16 amino acids long. Trimming shortened V by 3 bases and J by 4 bases, and 18 bases separated the two germline ends. CDR3 in DNA: TGTGCCAGCAGTGATCAGCCCCGTGTCTACAGCACTGAAGCTTTCTTT. Translation: CASSDQPRVYSTEAFF.

The V gene is TRBV7-7, the J gene TRBJ2-5; 10 bases match TRBD2. The CDR3 spans 15 residues. Per germline, CDR1 SSHAT and CDR2 FNYEAQ (reference sequence). V was pared by 5 bases and J by 5 bases, with 8 bases of the junction left unmatched. In nucleotides, the CDR3 is TGTGCCAGCAGCCAAGGACTAGCGGTGGAGGAGACCCAGTACTTC. Amino acid sequence: CASSQGLAVEETQYF.